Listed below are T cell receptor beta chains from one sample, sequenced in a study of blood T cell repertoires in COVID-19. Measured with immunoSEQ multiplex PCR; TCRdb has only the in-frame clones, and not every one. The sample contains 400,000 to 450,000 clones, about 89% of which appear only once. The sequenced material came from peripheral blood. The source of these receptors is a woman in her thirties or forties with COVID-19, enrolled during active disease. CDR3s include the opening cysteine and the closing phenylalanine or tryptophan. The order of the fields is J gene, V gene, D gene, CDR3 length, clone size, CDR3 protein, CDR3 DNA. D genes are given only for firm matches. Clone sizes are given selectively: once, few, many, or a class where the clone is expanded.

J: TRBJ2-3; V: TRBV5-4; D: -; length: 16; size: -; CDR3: CASSLAGPTGRDTQYF; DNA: TGTGCCAGCAGCTTGGCGGGTCCGACAGGGAGGGATACGCAGTATTTT
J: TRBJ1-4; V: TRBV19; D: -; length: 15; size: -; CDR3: CASSIVAERAEKLFF; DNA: TGTGCCAGTAGTATAGTAGCGGAGAGGGCTGAAAAACTGTTTTTT
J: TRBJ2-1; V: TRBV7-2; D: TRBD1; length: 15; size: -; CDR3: CASSLDRTGYNEQFF; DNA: TGTGCCAGCAGCTTAGACAGGACAGGATACAATGAGCAGTTCTTC
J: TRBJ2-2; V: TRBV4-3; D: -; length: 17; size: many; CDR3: CASSQDSGERYTGELFF; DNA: TGCGCCAGCAGCCAAGATAGCGGAGAAAGGTACACCGGGGAGCTGTTTTTT
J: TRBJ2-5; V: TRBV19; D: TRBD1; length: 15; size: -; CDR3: CASTRDRAGGETQYF; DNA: TGTGCCAGTACTCGGGACAGGGCAGGGGGAGAGACCCAGTACTTC
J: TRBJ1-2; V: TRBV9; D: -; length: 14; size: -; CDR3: CASSPTRVNYGYTF; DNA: TGTGCCAGCAGCCCGACGAGGGTTAACTATGGCTACACCTTC
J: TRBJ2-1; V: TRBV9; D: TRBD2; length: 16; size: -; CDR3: CASSVWLAGDDNEQFF; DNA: TGTGCCAGCAGCGTGTGGTTAGCGGGAGACGACAATGAGCAGTTCTTC
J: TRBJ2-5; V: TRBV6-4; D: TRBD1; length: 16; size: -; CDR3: CASSPVRDRGIETQYF; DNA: TGTGCCAGCAGTCCAGTCCGGGACAGGGGGATTGAGACCCAGTACTTC
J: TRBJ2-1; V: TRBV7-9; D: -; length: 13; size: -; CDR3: CASSFPPEREQFF; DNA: TGTGCCAGCAGCTTCCCCCCGGAGCGTGAGCAGTTCTTC
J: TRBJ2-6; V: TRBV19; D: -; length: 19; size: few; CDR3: CASSPRGGALTSGANVLTF; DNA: TGTGCCAGTAGTCCGAGGGGGGGGGCCCTTACGTCTGGGGCCAACGTCCTGACTTTC
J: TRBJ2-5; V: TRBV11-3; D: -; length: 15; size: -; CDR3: CASSPRWGEGETQYF; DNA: TGTGCCAGCAGCCCCCGATGGGGTGAGGGAGAGACCCAGTACTTC
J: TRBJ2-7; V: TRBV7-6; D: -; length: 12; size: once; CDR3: CASSSSSYEQYF; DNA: TGTGCCAGCAGCTCGAGCTCCTACGAGCAGTACTTC
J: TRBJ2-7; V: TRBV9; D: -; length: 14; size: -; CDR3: CASSPSGGIYEQYF; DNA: TGTGCCAGCAGCCCCAGTGGGGGGATCTACGAGCAGTACTTC
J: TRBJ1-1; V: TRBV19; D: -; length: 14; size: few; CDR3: CASWEGGVNTEAFF; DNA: TGTGCCAGTTGGGAGGGGGGAGTGAACACTGAAGCTTTCTTT
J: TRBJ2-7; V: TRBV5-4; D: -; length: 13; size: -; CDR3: CASSFEGRYEQYF; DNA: TGTGCCAGCAGCTTTGAGGGGAGGTACGAGCAGTACTTC
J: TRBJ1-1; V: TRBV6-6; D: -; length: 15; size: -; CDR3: CASSPGGAMNTEAFF; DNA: TGTGCCAGCAGTCCCGGAGGTGCTATGAACACTGAAGCTTTCTTT
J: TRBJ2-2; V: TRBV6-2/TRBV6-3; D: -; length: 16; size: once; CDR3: CASSYSGEVRTGELFF; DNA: TGTGCCAGCAGTTACTCGGGGGAGGTTAGGACCGGGGAGCTGTTTTTT
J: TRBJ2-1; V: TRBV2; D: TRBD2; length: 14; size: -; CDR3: CASSRLAGAGEQFF; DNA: TGTGCCAGCAGCCGACTAGCGGGGGCAGGCGAGCAGTTCTTC
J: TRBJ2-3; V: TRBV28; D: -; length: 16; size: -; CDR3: CASSFSEGGGTDTQYF; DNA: TGTGCCAGCAGTTTCTCGGAGGGGGGGGGCACAGATACGCAGTATTTT
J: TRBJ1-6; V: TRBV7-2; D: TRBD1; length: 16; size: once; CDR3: CASSEVQGAIDSPLHF; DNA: TGTGCCAGCAGCGAAGTACAGGGGGCTATTGATTCACCCCTCCACTTT
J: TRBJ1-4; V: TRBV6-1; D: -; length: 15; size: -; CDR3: CASSEWTATNEKLFF; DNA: TGTGCCAGCAGTGAATGGACTGCAACTAATGAAAAACTGTTTTTT
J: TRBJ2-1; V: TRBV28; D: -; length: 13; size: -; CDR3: CASSYRLPSEQFF; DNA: TGTGCCAGCAGTTACCGACTCCCCAGTGAGCAGTTCTTC
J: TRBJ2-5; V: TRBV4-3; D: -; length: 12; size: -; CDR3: CASSQDRGTQYF; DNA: TGCGCCAGCAGCCAGGATCGAGGGACCCAGTACTTC
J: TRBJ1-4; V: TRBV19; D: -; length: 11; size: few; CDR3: CASSLAEKLFF; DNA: TGTGCCAGTAGTCTGGCAGAAAAACTGTTTTTT
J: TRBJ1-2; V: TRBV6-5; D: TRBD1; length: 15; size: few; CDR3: CASRILLQGAGGYTF; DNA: TGTGCCAGCAGAATTTTATTACAGGGGGCGGGTGGCTACACCTTC
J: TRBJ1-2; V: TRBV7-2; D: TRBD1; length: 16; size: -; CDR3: CASSLQGAPGNYGYTF; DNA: TGTGCCAGCAGCTTGCAGGGGGCCCCGGGTAACTATGGCTACACCTTC
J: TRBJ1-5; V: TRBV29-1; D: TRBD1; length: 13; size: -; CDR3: CSVGTGGNQPQHF; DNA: TGCAGCGTTGGGACAGGGGGCAATCAGCCCCAGCATTTT
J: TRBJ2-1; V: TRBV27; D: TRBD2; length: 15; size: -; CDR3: CASSLLSLADYEQFF; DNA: TGTGCCAGCAGTTTATTATCGCTAGCGGACTATGAGCAGTTCTTC
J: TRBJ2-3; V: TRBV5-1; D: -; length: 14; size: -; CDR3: CASSSGVGTDTQYF; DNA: TGCGCCAGCAGCTCGGGGGTCGGGACAGATACGCAGTATTTT
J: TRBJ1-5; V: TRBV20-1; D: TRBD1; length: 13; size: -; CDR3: CSASTGVHQPQHF; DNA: TGCAGTGCTAGTACAGGGGTCCATCAGCCCCAGCATTTT
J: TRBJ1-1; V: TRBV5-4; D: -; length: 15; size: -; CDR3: CASSLDLARGTEAFF; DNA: TGTGCCAGCAGCTTGGATCTGGCCAGGGGCACTGAAGCTTTCTTT
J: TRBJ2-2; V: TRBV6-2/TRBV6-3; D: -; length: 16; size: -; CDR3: CASSLRVLENTGELFF; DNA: TGTGCCAGCAGCCTCCGGGTCCTGGAGAACACCGGGGAGCTGTTTTTT
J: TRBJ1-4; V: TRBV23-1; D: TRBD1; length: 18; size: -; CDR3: CASSHSRQGAPRNEKLFF; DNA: TGCGCCAGCAGTCATTCCCGACAGGGGGCGCCCCGTAATGAAAAACTGTTTTTT
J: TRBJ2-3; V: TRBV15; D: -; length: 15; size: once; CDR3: CATSRAIGATDTQYF; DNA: TGTGCCACCAGCAGAGCCATTGGGGCCACAGATACGCAGTATTTT
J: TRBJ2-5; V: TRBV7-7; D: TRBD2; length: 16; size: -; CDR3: CASSLGTSGIGETQYF; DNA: TGTGCTAGCAGCTTAGGGACTAGCGGGATAGGGGAGACCCAGTACTTC
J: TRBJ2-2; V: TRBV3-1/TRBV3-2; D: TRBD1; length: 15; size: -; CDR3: CASSQNPGGNGELFF; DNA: TGTGCCAGCAGCCAAAATCCAGGGGGCAACGGGGAGCTGTTTTTT
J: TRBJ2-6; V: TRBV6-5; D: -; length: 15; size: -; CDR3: CASRGRGAGANVLTF; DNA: TGTGCCAGCAGAGGCAGGGGGGCTGGGGCCAACGTCCTGACTTTC
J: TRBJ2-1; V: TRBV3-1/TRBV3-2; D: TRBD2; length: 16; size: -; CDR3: CASSPLTSSGSFEQFF; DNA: TGTGCCAGCAGCCCCCTGACTTCCAGCGGGAGTTTTGAGCAGTTCTTC
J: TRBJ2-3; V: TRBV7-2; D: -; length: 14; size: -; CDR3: CASSWTAGTDTQYF; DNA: TGTGCCAGCAGCTGGACAGCAGGGACAGATACGCAGTATTTT
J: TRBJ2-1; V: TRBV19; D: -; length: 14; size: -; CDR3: CASSQGLQWNEQFF; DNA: TGTGCCAGTAGTCAGGGTTTACAATGGAATGAGCAGTTCTTC
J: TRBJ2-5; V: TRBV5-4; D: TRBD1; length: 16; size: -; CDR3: CASSLGGQGGRETQYF; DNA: TGTGCCAGCAGCTTGGGGGGACAGGGTGGGAGAGAGACCCAGTACTTC
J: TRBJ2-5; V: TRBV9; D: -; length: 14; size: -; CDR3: CASSFGGTEETQYF; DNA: TGTGCCAGCAGCTTTGGGGGGACGGAAGAGACCCAGTACTTC
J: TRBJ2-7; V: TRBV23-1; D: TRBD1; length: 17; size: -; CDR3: CASSQNWMRDRDHEQYF; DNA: TGCGCCAGCAGTCAAAATTGGATGCGGGACAGGGACCACGAGCAGTACTTC
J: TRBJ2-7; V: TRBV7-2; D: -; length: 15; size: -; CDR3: CASSFYSQGLYEQYF; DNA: TGTGCCAGCAGCTTTTATTCCCAGGGTCTATACGAGCAGTACTTC
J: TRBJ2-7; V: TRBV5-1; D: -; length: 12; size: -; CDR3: CASSLQGYEQYF; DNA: TGCGCCAGCAGCTTACAGGGCTACGAGCAGTACTTC
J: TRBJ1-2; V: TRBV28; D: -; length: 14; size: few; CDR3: CASSTPYRDYGYTF; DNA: TGTGCCAGCAGTACCCCGTATCGAGACTATGGCTACACCTTC
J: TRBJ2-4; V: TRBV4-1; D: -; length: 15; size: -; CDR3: CASSPNFAAKNIQYF; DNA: TGCGCCAGCAGCCCCAACTTCGCAGCCAAAAACATTCAGTACTTC
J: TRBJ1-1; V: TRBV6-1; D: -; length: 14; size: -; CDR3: CASSEQGMNTEAFF; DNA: TGTGCCAGCAGTGAACAGGGTATGAACACTGAAGCTTTCTTT
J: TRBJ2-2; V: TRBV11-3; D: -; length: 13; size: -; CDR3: CASSPSVAGELFF; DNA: TGTGCCAGCAGCCCTAGTGTCGCCGGGGAGCTGTTTTTT
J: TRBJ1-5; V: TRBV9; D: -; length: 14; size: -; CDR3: CASSVDWTSQPQHF; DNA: TGTGCCAGCAGCGTAGATTGGACATCGCAGCCCCAGCATTTT
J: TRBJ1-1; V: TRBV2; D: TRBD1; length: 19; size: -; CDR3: CASSAGTGILKGGDTEAFF; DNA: TGTGCCAGCAGTGCGGGGACAGGGATCTTAAAGGGTGGCGACACTGAAGCTTTCTTT